What follows are 24 T cell receptor beta chains derived from one specimen sequenced in a study of blood T cell repertoires in COVID-19. Clones were sequenced by immunoSEQ multiplex PCR, and TCRdb holds only the in-frame ones, with some missing. The repertoire holds 180,000 or so clones, with about 88% as singletons. The sequencing sample was made of peripheral blood. The receptors were sampled from a man aged 18-30 years with acute or convalescent COVID-19.

This clone was found once. The chain uses TRBV7-8 and TRBJ2-2; 9 nucleotides agree with TRBD1. This CDR3 spans 16 amino acids. Germline V gives CDR1 SGHVS, CDR2 FQNEAQ. Losses at the gene ends were 5 bases for V and 6 bases for J; bases not matched to a gene: 10. The CDR3 reads CASSPSGTGRAGELFF. In DNA, the CDR3 is TGTGCCAGCAGCCCTTCTGGGACAGGGAGGGCCGGGGAGCTGTTTTTT.

V and J are TRBV5-1 and TRBJ1-2; 7 bases are shared with TRBD1. Germline-derived CDR1 and CDR2 are SGHRS and YFSETQ. With V trimmed by 4 bases and J by 6 bases, 12 bases remained unmatched. This CDR3 has 15 residues. The CDR3 DNA is TGCGCCAGCAGCCTGACCACAGGGGTTCGGAATGGCTACACCTTC. Translation: CASSLTTGVRNGYTF. The variable domain in full, completed from reference TRBV5-1 and TRBJ1-2, reads KAGVTQTPRYLIKTRGQQVTLSCSPISGHRSVSWYQQTPGQGLQFLFEYFSETQRNKGNFPGRFSGRQFSNSRSEMNVSTLELGDSALYLCASSLTTGVRNGYTFGSGTRLTVV.

V is TRBV7-3 and J is TRBJ2-7, with a possible D match to TRBD1 (5 bases). This CDR3 is built from 16 residues. Germline values: CDR1 SGHTA, CDR2 FQGTGA. Trimming stripped 2 bases from V and 1 base from J, with 15 bases between. CDR3 sequence: CASSLSDSLISYEQYV. CDR3 coding DNA: TGTGCCAGCAGCTTATCCGACAGCTTGATTTCCTACGAGCAGTACGTC.

This clone turned up a few times. The J gene is TRBJ2-7, the V gene TRBV30, with D perhaps matching TRBD1 (6 bases). The CDR3 totals 14 residues. CDR1 and CDR2 (germline): GTSNPN, SVGIG (reference sequence). The ends were cut back, 4 bases at V and 2 bases at J, with 15 bases in the middle. The CDR3 DNA reads TGTGCCTGGACACCCGGGACAACCGCCTACGAGCAGTACTTC. Translated: CAWTPGTTAYEQYF. Supplemented by reference TRBV30 and TRBJ2-7, the full variable domain reads SQTIHQWPATLVQPVGSPLSLECTVEGTSNPNLYWYRQAAGRGLQLLFYSVGIGQISSEVPQNLSASRPQDRQFILSSKKLLLSDSGFYLCAWTPGTTAYEQYFGPGTRLTVT.

The J gene is TRBJ2-5, the V gene TRBV4-2; 16 bases are shared with TRBD2. V was clipped by 2 bases and J by 4 bases; unmatched bases: 10. CDR3 size: 19 residues. Germline CDR1 is LGHNA and CDR2 is YNFKEQ. The CDR3 DNA is TGTGCCAGCAGCCAACCCGAGGGACTAGCGGGGGGGCAGGGAGAGACCCAGTACTTC. This encodes CASSQPEGLAGGQGETQYF.

The chain has TRBV28 and TRBJ2-6, with 11 bases fitting TRBD1. The junction had 18 bases not matched to a gene; V was cut back by 7 bases and J by 4 bases. CDR1 is MDHEN and CDR2 is SYDVKM in the germline V gene. There are 20 residues in the CDR3. The CDR3 bases are TGTGCCAGCACTACGCAATATTTCGGACAGGGGGCGTCCGGGGCCAACGTCCTGACTTTC. It encodes CASTTQYFGQGASGANVLTF.

The V and J genes are TRBV18 and TRBJ1-5, with D hard to call. The germline V gene encodes CDR1 KGHSH and CDR2 LQKENI. Trimming cost V 6 bases and J 0 bases, with 15 bases left between them. CDR3 size: 16 residues. The DNA for the CDR3 is TGTGCCAGCTCCCTACGATACGGGGATAGCAATCAGCCCCAGCATTTT. It translates to CASSLRYGDSNQPQHF.

The gene calls are TRBV15 and TRBJ1-5, with 11 bases identical to TRBD1. The CDR3 is 15 amino acids. Germline V lookup: CDR1 LNHNV, CDR2 YYDKDF (reference sequence). Germline trimming cut 3 bases from V and 7 bases from J; bases unmatched to any gene: 5. The CDR3 DNA reads as TGTGCCACCAGCAGGGACAGGGGGCGGGGGCAGCCCCAGCATTTT. It specifies CATSRDRGRGQPQHF.

V gene TRBV5-1 combines with J gene TRBJ1-1, with 9 bases aligning to TRBD1. The trim removed 1 base at V and 7 bases at J, leaving 2 bases unmatched. The CDR3 has 13 amino acids. Germline V CDR1 and CDR2: SGHRS, YFSETQ. The CDR3 DNA follows: TGCGCCAGCAGCTTGACAGGGGGCCTTGAAGCTTTCTTT. This codes for CASSLTGGLEAFF.

CDR3 nucleotides: TGTGCCAGCAGATCCGAGGTGGGTTATAGCAATCAGCCCCAGCATTTT. Translated: CASRSEVGYSNQPQHF. The chain has TRBV28 and TRBJ1-5; the D is unclear. CDR1 is MDHEN and CDR2 is SYDVKM in the germline V gene. Trimming left V 6 bases short and J 0 bases short, with 15 bases between. The CDR3 has 16 amino acids.

The rearrangement uses TRBV11-2 and TRBJ2-3; 8 nucleotides agree with TRBD2. With V trimmed by 4 bases and J by 4 bases, 4 bases remained unmatched. Germline assignment: CDR1 SGHAT and CDR2 FQNNGV. The CDR3 sequence is 14 residues long. This CDR3 reads CASSSSGGADTQYF. CDR3 nucleotide sequence: TGTGCCAGCAGCTCTTCCGGGGGGGCAGATACGCAGTATTTT.

This clone was detected only once. The J gene is TRBJ1-1, the V gene TRBV5-4; tentatively, D is TRBD1 (5 bases). V lost 0 bases, J lost 1 base, and 10 bases lay in between. This CDR3 region has 15 residues. The germline V gene has CDR1 SGHNT and CDR2 YYREEE (reference sequence). The DNA of the CDR3 is TGTGCCAGCAGCTTGGCCGGACATACGAACACTGAAGCTTTCTTT. Its protein is CASSLAGHTNTEAFF.

The chain links TRBV29-1 to TRBJ1-4, with 7 bases fitting TRBD1. V lost 4 bases, J lost 4 bases, and 15 bases stayed unmatched. This CDR3 region has 17 residues. The germline gives CDR1 SQVTM, CDR2 ANQGSEA. This CDR3 is CSVVFRTGRGNNEKLFF. CDR3 sequence (DNA): TGCAGCGTTGTTTTTAGGACAGGTCGGGGTAATAATGAAAAACTGTTTTTT.

The chain couples TRBV12-5 to TRBJ2-2; the match to TRBD2 covers 10 bases. V shed 8 bases and J 6 bases; nucleotides not matched to a gene: 3. The CDR3 loop spans 13 amino acids. Germline CDR1 and CDR2: LGHNT and FRNRAP. The CDR3: CASKRGGPGELFF. In DNA, the CDR3 is TGTGCTAGTAAGCGGGGGGGACCCGGGGAGCTGTTTTTT.

The chain recombines TRBV11-2 with TRBJ2-7; the D gene is possibly TRBD1 (5 bases). CDR1 SGHAT and CDR2 FQNNGV come from the germline V gene. There are 14 residues in the CDR3. The V end was cut by 6 bases, the J end by 2 bases, with 14 bases between. In DNA, the CDR3 is TGTGCCAGCAGTACCGGCGTCAGGGCCTACGAGCAGTACGTC. Translated: CASSTGVRAYEQYV.

This clone was observed a handful of times. The V gene is TRBV24-1, the J gene TRBJ1-5, with unresolved D. Germline CDR1 is KGHDR and CDR2 is SFDVKD. CDR3 length: 15 amino acids. Trimming took 1 base from V and 9 from J, leaving 15 bases between them. In nucleotides, the CDR3 is TGTGCCACCAGTGATTTAGCGGCAGAGGAAGCGCCCCAGCATTTT. This sequence encodes CATSDLAAEEAPQHF.

This clone was counted a single time. This sequence joins TRBV12-5 and TRBJ2-3; D remains unclear. The CDR3 sequence is 15 residues long. Germline V gene data show CDR1 as LGHNT and CDR2 as FRNRAP. V was shortened by 0 bases and J by 1 base, with 8 bases between the two germline ends. The CDR3 bases are TGTGCTAGTGGTTTGGTAATTACGGGCACAGATACGCAGTATTTT. It specifies CASGLVITGTDTQYF.

V usage is TRBV30 and J usage is TRBJ2-1; 7 bases fit TRBD2. V trimming: 2 bases; J trimming: 6 bases; junction bases outside the gene matches: 7. In germline, CDR1 is GTSNPN, CDR2 SVGIG (reference sequence). This CDR3 has 14 residues. The CDR3 is CAWSPGLVGNEQFF. The CDR3 coding sequence is TGTGCCTGGAGTCCCGGACTAGTTGGCAATGAGCAGTTCTTC.

This clone appeared a few times. V is TRBV30 and J is TRBJ1-4, with D possibly matching TRBD1 (6 bases). Germline V gives CDR1 GTSNPN, CDR2 SVGIG (reference sequence). Trimming removed 8 bases from V and 5 bases from J, with 12 bases in between. The CDR3 covers 12 residues. CDR3 in DNA: TGTGCCCACAGGGACCAGAATGAAAAACTGTTTTTT. Its translation: CAHRDQNEKLFF.

The chain carries TRBV6-1 and TRBJ1-5; TRBD1 might be the D (6 bases). V was pared by 4 bases and J by 0 bases, with 16 bases between. This CDR3 has 17 residues. CDR1 is MNHNS, CDR2 SASEGT, per germline. The CDR3 here is CASSARRGADSNQPQHF. The CDR3 DNA follows: TGTGCCAGCAGTGCCCGGCGGGGGGCGGATAGCAATCAGCCCCAGCATTTT.

The rearrangement links TRBV7-2 to TRBJ2-1; 10 bases line up with TRBD2. CDR1 SGHTA and CDR2 FQGNSA come from the germline V gene. CDR3 length: 16 amino acids. V trimming: 4 bases; J trimming: 7 bases; junction bases outside the gene matches: 10. The CDR3 sequence is CASSYQSGGAENEQFF. CDR3 DNA sequence: TGTGCCAGCAGCTACCAAAGCGGGGGGGCGGAGAATGAGCAGTTCTTC.

This rearrangement joins TRBV7-9 to TRBJ2-3; a weak D match, TRBD2 (7 bases). Germline loops: CDR1 SEHNR, CDR2 FQNEAQ (reference sequence). The CDR3 contains 14 residues. V lost 2 bases and J lost 5, with 11 bases in between. The CDR3 here is CASSLRGGQDTQYF. Here the CDR3 DNA reads TGTGCCAGCAGCTTAAGGGGGGGCCAAGATACGCAGTATTTT.

CDR3 in amino acids: CASSLGVSGNTIYF. The CDR3 nucleotides are TGTGCCAGCAGCTTAGGAGTCTCTGGAAACACCATATATTTT. The genes are TRBV5-4 and TRBJ1-3; D gene ambiguous. Deletions cut 2 bases from V and 0 bases from J, with 6 bases between. This CDR3 is 14 amino acids long. In germline, CDR1 is SGHNT, CDR2 YYREEE (reference sequence). The full variable domain, in which reference TRBV5-4 and TRBJ1-3 provide the parts outside the CDR3, is ETGVTQSPTHLIKTRGQQVTLRCSSQSGHNTVSWYQQALGQGPQFIFQYYREEENGRGNFPPRFSGLQFPNYSSELNVNALELDDSALYLCASSLGVSGNTIYFGEGSWLTVV.

The chain couples TRBV29-1 to TRBJ2-5; tentatively, D is TRBD1 (6 bases). The germline CDR1 and CDR2 sequences are SQVTM and ANQGSEA. This CDR3 comprises 13 residues. Deletions cut 8 bases from V and 5 bases from J, with 18 bases between. This chain's CDR3 is CSTDSRDTETQYF. The CDR3 DNA reads TGCAGCACAGACAGCCGGGACACGGAGACCCAGTACTTC.